This entry features one T cell receptor (beta chain) sequence. Its matching antigen is unknown. This sample is part of a study of molecular identifiers for immune sequencing clone quantification. Study-wide results and limits: Detectable among about a million naive cells, according to reports, was Jurkat TCR RNA spiked in from one cell.

TCRdb ran MiXCR on the PCR reads and lists one entry per CDR3 protein. This table has about half a million distinct CDR3 sequences, 25% appearing once. Germline CDR1 and CDR2: MDHEN and SYDVKM. V was clipped by 5 bases and J by 1 base; unmatched bases: 10. The CDR3 extends over 16 amino acids. The source material was naive CD8+ T cells from blood, with Jurkat cell RNA spiked in. Subset indicated: FACS-sorted CD8+CD4-CCR7+CD45RA+ naive T cells. The clonotype was recovered from a human donor in good health. Some libraries in this study had Jurkat cell RNA spiked in. V usage is TRBV28 and J usage is TRBJ1-1, with 7 bases identical to TRBD1. The DNA for the CDR3 is TGTGCCAGCAGTCCTTCACAGGGGACCTCGAACACTGAAGCTTTCTTT. Amino acid sequence: CASSPSQGTSNTEAFF.